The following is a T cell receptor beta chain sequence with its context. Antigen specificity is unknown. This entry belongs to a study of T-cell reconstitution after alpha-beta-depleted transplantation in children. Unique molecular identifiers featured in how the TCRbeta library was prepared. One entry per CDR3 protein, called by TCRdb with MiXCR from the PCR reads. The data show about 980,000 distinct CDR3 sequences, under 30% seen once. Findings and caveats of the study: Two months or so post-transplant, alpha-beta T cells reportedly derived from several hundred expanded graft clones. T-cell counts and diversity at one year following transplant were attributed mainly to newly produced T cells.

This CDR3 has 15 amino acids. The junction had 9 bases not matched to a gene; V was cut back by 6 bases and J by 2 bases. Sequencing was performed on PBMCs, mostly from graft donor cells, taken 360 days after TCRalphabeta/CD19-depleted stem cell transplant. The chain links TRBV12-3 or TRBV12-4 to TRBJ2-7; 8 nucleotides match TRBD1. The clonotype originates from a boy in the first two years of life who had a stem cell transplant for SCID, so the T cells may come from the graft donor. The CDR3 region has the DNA TGTGCCAGCAGATCCGACAGGGGTAGGCCCTACGAGCAGTACTTC. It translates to CASRSDRGRPYEQYF.